Below, 30 T cell receptor beta chains from the same sample are listed, as sequenced in a study of T-cell memory formation after mild COVID-19 (dated by TCRdb to about 2021). Receptors were amplified or captured by 5' RACE. Sequenced using an Illumina NovaSeq 6000. In TCRdb, the public reads were trimmed at Q25 with fastp and aligned with MiXCR, with productive beta chains retained. Rows with a matching CDR3 protein are joined into one entry that keeps the most common DNA and genes. Here the sample has 300,000 to 350,000 distinct CDR3 sequences; roughly an eighth occur a single time. Roughly 20% of the sample belongs to the ten largest clones. Sequences were obtained from PBMCs or a T cell subset sorted from them (not recorded which). These receptor sequences come from a man between 18 and 29 years old who had mild COVID-19 (a few samples of this study predate the infection). The sample titles of this study are shuffled in the database, so cell type and time point are left out; the donor was told from shared clones.

This clonotype turned up a few times. The chain uses TRBV5-6 and TRBJ1-2; D is perhaps TRBD1 (6 bases). This CDR3 is built from 13 residues. V dropped 2 bases and J dropped 9 bases, with 14 bases sitting between them. Looked up from germline, CDR1 is SGHDT and CDR2 is YYEEEE. The CDR3 nucleotides read TGTGCCAGCAGCTTACACAGGGCAAGAAGCTACACCTTC. Amino acids: CASSLHRARSYTF.

This clonotype was seen more than once but under ten times. The J gene is TRBJ2-7, the V gene TRBV28; the match to TRBD2 covers 10 bases. The CDR3 is 15 residues long. V lost 9 bases and J lost 3; bases outside the gene matches: 11. Germline V gives CDR1 MDHEN, CDR2 SYDVKM. The CDR3 DNA is TGTGCCAGTACCCCTTACCCTAGCGGGGGCTACGAGCAGTACTTC. Translating it yields CASTPYPSGGYEQYF.

The chain has TRBV29-1 and TRBJ1-1, with TRBD1 matching 7 bases. The V segment lost 4 bases and the J segment 11 bases; nucleotides outside the gene matches: 7. Looked up from germline, CDR1 is SQVTM and CDR2 is ANQGSEA. This CDR3 is built from 11 residues. This CDR3 reads CSVGQGGGAFF. In nucleotides, the CDR3 is TGCAGCGTTGGCCAGGGGGGAGGCGCTTTCTTT.

In its sample, this clonotype was seen a few times. The rearrangement joins TRBV29-1 to TRBJ1-2; no clear D. This CDR3 region has 12 residues. Trimming stripped 7 bases from V and 4 bases from J, with 13 bases between. The germline gives CDR1 SQVTM, CDR2 ANQGSEA. Written as DNA, the CDR3 is TGCAGCGACTACCGTCCACCCTATGGCTACACCTTC. Translated, it gives CSDYRPPYGYTF.

This clonotype has just a few counts. The J gene is TRBJ2-2, the V gene TRBV5-1; the D gene is possibly TRBD2 (6 bases). Trimming removed 1 base from V and 0 bases from J, with 19 bases in between. Germline CDR1 is SGHRS and CDR2 is YFSETQ. This CDR3 has 19 amino acids. As DNA, the CDR3 is TGCGCCAGCAGCTTGCAATGGCTGGGGGGACGGACGAACACCGGGGAGCTGTTTTTT. Amino acid sequence: CASSLQWLGGRTNTGELFF.

The chain links TRBV29-1 to TRBJ2-1; 8 nucleotides agree with TRBD1. This CDR3 is 13 amino acids long. V lost 2 bases and J lost 6; bases outside the gene matches: 3. Germline lookup yields CDR1 SQVTM and CDR2 ANQGSEA. CDR3 nucleotides: TGCAGCGTTGAACAGGACAGGGTCAATGAGCAGTTCTTC. This codes for CSVEQDRVNEQFF.

This chain connects TRBV7-9 to TRBJ1-2; 11 nucleotides align to TRBD1. The ends lost 6 bases at V and 4 bases at J; junction bases unmatched: 4. CDR1 is SEHNR, CDR2 FQNEAQ, per germline (reference sequence). The CDR3 extends over 14 amino acids. The CDR3 nucleotides read TGTGCCAGCAGATCCGGGACAGGGGGCTATGGCTACACCTTC. As protein: CASRSGTGGYGYTF.

This chain connects TRBV7-9 to TRBJ2-7, with 9 bases that match TRBD1. The CDR3 is 15 amino acids. With V trimmed by 6 bases and J by 4 bases, 10 bases remained unmatched. CDR1 is SEHNR, CDR2 FQNEAQ, per germline (reference sequence). The chain's CDR3 is CASSYSPGQGYEQYF. The CDR3 region has the DNA TGTGCCAGCAGTTATTCTCCGGGACAGGGTTACGAGCAGTACTTC.

In this sample, this clonotype turned up once. The J gene is TRBJ1-1, the V gene TRBV12-3 or TRBV12-4; perhaps TRBD1 as D (6 bases). The ends were cut back, 6 bases at V and 5 bases at J, with 13 bases in the middle. This CDR3 contains 13 residues. The CDR3 DNA is TGTGCCAGCAGCCTATCCCAGGGGACTGAAGCTTTCTTT. It yields the protein CASSLSQGTEAFF.

This chain links TRBV6-2 or TRBV6-3 with TRBJ1-5; D may be TRBD1 (5 bases). There are 14 residues in the CDR3. Germline CDR1 reads MNHEY; CDR2 reads SVGEGT. The germline V and J ends were trimmed by 6 bases and 0 bases, with 9 bases remaining between them. CDR3 amino acids: CASSWTTSNQPQHF. In DNA, the CDR3 is TGTGCCAGCAGCTGGACAACTAGCAATCAGCCCCAGCATTTT.

V usage is TRBV2 and J usage is TRBJ2-1; 10 nucleotides align to TRBD2. CDR1 and CDR2 from the germline V gene are SNHLY and FYNNEI. The length of the CDR3 is 15 residues. With 4 bases clipped from V and 4 bases from J, the junction kept 4 bases outside the gene matches. CDR3 nucleotides: TGTGCCAGCAGTGTAGAAGCGGGGGGGTACAATGAGCAGTTCTTC. It encodes CASSVEAGGYNEQFF.

This clonotype turned up a few times. This chain links TRBV4-1 with TRBJ2-7; tentative D call: TRBD1 (6 bases). Per the germline V gene, CDR1 is MGHRA and CDR2 is YSYEKL. The V end lost 4 bases, the J end lost 0 bases, and 13 bases lay between the germline ends. The CDR3 length is 15 residues. CDR3 coding DNA: TGCGCCAGCAGCCTCGAGCCGGACAGCTCCTACGAGCAGTACTTC. It is translated as CASSLEPDSSYEQYF.

The table lists this clonotype with a few counts. V usage is TRBV9 and J usage is TRBJ1-6; possibly TRBD1 for D (5 bases). The CDR3 runs to 14 residues. Germline CDR1 SGDLS, CDR2 YYNGEE. The V end was cut by 2 bases, the J end by 8 bases, with 11 bases between. This CDR3 reads CASSVGPPHSPLHF. The CDR3 DNA reads TGTGCCAGCAGCGTGGGACCGCCTCATTCACCCCTCCACTTT.

This clonotype was seen at least ten times. This chain uses TRBV9 with TRBJ2-2; D perhaps matches TRBD2 (6 bases). Trimming removed 0 bases at V and 3 bases at J, with 18 bases between. CDR1 is SGDLS and CDR2 is YYNGEE in the germline V gene. The CDR3 loop spans 18 amino acids. This CDR3 is CASSVGGGQGGDTGELFF. The CDR3 DNA reads as TGTGCCAGCAGCGTAGGAGGTGGGCAGGGAGGCGACACCGGGGAGCTGTTTTTT.

The V and J genes are TRBV28 and TRBJ2-1; D may be TRBD2 (6 bases). Germline loops: CDR1 MDHEN, CDR2 SYDVKM. The CDR3 totals 14 residues. V lost 10 bases and J 1 base, leaving 14 bases between the germline ends. The DNA of the CDR3 is TGTGCCACCCGGGGGTACCCATCCTACAATGAGCAGTTCTTC. Translating gives CATRGYPSYNEQFF.

This clonotype has a count of ten or more. The chain carries TRBV5-1 and TRBJ2-3; 10 positions match TRBD2. V lost 4 bases and J lost 5; bases outside the gene matches: 13. CDR1 and CDR2 (germline): SGHRS, YFSETQ. The CDR3 consists of 17 residues. The CDR3 region is CASSRLSGGLLGDTQYF. CDR3 DNA: TGCGCCAGCAGCCGTCTTAGCGGGGGGCTACTTGGAGATACGCAGTATTTT.

This clonotype has a count of ten or more. The chain recombines TRBV5-1 with TRBJ1-1, with no clear D. The V end lost 4 bases, the J end lost 1 base, and 14 bases lay between the germline ends. Germline CDR1 reads SGHRS; CDR2 reads YFSETQ. The CDR3 runs 15 residues. DNA for the CDR3: TGCGCCAGCAGCACCACCCCCCAGGAGAACACTGAAGCTTTCTTT. Amino acid sequence: CASSTTPQENTEAFF.

This chain's CDR3 is CAIRQAGNNEQFF. In DNA, the CDR3 is TGTGCCATCCGACAGGCGGGAAACAATGAGCAGTTCTTC. The chain recombines TRBV10-3 with TRBJ2-1; D may match TRBD1 or TRBD2 (6 bases each). This CDR3 has 13 residues. V was trimmed by 8 bases and J by 5 bases, leaving 13 bases between them. CDR1 is ENHRY and CDR2 is SYGVKD in the germline V gene.

This clonotype was counted a few times. The chain uses TRBV7-9 and TRBJ1-1; no clear D gene. This CDR3 spans 14 amino acids. Germline values: CDR1 SEHNR, CDR2 FQNEAQ (reference sequence). V dropped 5 bases and J dropped 6 bases, with 16 bases sitting between them. DNA of the CDR3: TGTGCCAGCAGCCCCAGGACCAATCGCGCTGAAGCTTTCTTT. Encoded protein: CASSPRTNRAEAFF.

This clonotype was detected ten times or more. The rearrangement joins TRBV6-5 to TRBJ2-5; D gene uncertain. The CDR3 spans 15 residues. Germline-derived CDR1 and CDR2 are MNHEY and SVGAGI. The V end lost 0 bases, the J end lost 1 base, and 9 bases lay between the germline ends. CDR3 sequence: CASSYSPMSQETQYF. For the CDR3, the DNA is TGTGCCAGCAGTTACTCGCCGATGAGCCAAGAGACCCAGTACTTC.

This clonotype has a handful of counts. In DNA, the CDR3 is TGTGCCAGCAGGCGTCCCGGGACATCAGAGACCCAGTACTTC. Encoded protein: CASRRPGTSETQYF. The chain uses TRBV7-9 and TRBJ2-5, with TRBD1 as a possible D gene (6 bases). In germline, CDR1 is SEHNR, CDR2 FQNEAQ (reference sequence). V was trimmed by 6 bases and J by 4 bases, leaving 15 bases between them. The CDR3 is 14 amino acids.

CDR3 region: CASSLAGGDSEKLFF. The CDR3 DNA reads as TGTGCCAGCAGCTTAGCGGGGGGAGATTCTGAAAAACTGTTTTTT. This sequence joins TRBV7-9 and TRBJ1-4; D is perhaps TRBD1 (5 bases). V was trimmed by 0 bases and J by 7 bases, leaving 12 bases between them. The CDR3 runs to 15 residues. Per germline, CDR1 SEHNR and CDR2 FQNEAQ (reference sequence).

The chain joins TRBV14 to TRBJ2-3, with D perhaps TRBD2 (6 bases). CDR3 size: 14 residues. The ends were cut back, 0 bases at V and 4 bases at J, with 8 bases in the middle. Germline V gene lookup returns CDR1 SGHDN and CDR2 FVKESK. CDR3 sequence (DNA): TGTGCCAGCAGCCAAGATGGGGGGTCAGATACGCAGTATTTT. Translated: CASSQDGGSDTQYF.

This clonotype has only a few counts. The CDR3 loop reads CATEGQQETQYF. The CDR3 DNA sequence: TGTGCCACCGAGGGACAACAAGAGACCCAGTACTTC. The chain employs TRBV28 and TRBJ2-5; a possible D gene is TRBD1 (6 bases). Germline V gene lookup returns CDR1 MDHEN and CDR2 SYDVKM. This CDR3 is built from 12 residues. V was clipped by 10 bases and J by 2 bases, with 11 bases between them.

This clonotype was observed many times. The chain carries TRBV20-1 and TRBJ2-1; D ambiguous. V gave up 1 base and J gave up 3 bases, with 10 bases separating them. In germline, CDR1 is DFQATT, CDR2 SNEGSKA (reference sequence). This CDR3 comprises 14 residues. The CDR3 is CSARGGPYYNEQFF. The DNA for the CDR3 is TGCAGTGCTAGAGGTGGACCTTACTACAATGAGCAGTTCTTC.

The chain is built from TRBV5-1 and TRBJ1-2; D is perhaps TRBD1 (6 bases). The CDR3 spans 13 residues. The germline V gene has CDR1 SGHRS and CDR2 YFSETQ. V was cut by 4 bases and J by 6 bases, with 13 bases left in between. The DNA of the CDR3 is TGCGCCAGCAGCGCACAGGGAGAGGATGGCTACACCTTC. Its translation is CASSAQGEDGYTF. Combining the CDR3 with reference TRBV5-1 and TRBJ1-2 gives the whole variable domain KAGVTQTPRYLIKTRGQQVTLSCSPISGHRSVSWYQQTPGQGLQFLFEYFSETQRNKGNFPGRFSGRQFSNSRSEMNVSTLELGDSALYLCASSAQGEDGYTFGSGTRLTVV.

This clonotype was found many times. The rearrangement uses TRBV19 and TRBJ2-7; D not certain. The CDR3 is 13 residues long. Germline V gene lookup returns CDR1 LNHDA and CDR2 SQIVND (reference sequence). V gave up 4 bases and J gave up 6 bases, with 13 bases separating them. The CDR3 DNA sequence: TGTGCCAGTAGTAGAGACTTTCTGGGCGAGCAGTACTTC. The encoded protein is CASSRDFLGEQYF.

The rearrangement links TRBV20-1 to TRBJ2-5; D tentatively reads TRBD1 or TRBD2 (5 bases each). V was trimmed by 1 base and J by 1 base, leaving 10 bases between them. This CDR3 has 14 amino acids. Germline CDR1 reads DFQATT; CDR2 reads SNEGSKA (reference sequence). CDR3 sequence: CSARVLGTQETQYF. The CDR3 DNA sequence: TGCAGTGCTAGAGTACTAGGGACCCAAGAGACCCAGTACTTC.

This clonotype was counted between two and nine times. This chain joins TRBV4-3 and TRBJ2-3, with D possibly TRBD2 on 5 matching bases. The ends were cut back, 5 bases at V and 7 bases at J, with 13 bases in the middle. The CDR3 is 13 amino acids. From germline, CDR1 is LGHNA and CDR2 YSLEER. The CDR3 is CASSDRGSYTQYF. The CDR3 DNA reads as TGCGCCAGCAGCGACCGGGGATCTTATACGCAGTATTTT.

The V gene is TRBV20-1, the J gene TRBJ1-1; D is undetermined. Germline values: CDR1 DFQATT, CDR2 SNEGSKA (reference sequence). The CDR3 spans 12 residues. V was trimmed by 3 bases and J by 8 bases, leaving 13 bases between them. CDR3 bases: TGCAGTGCTAGCCCCGGGTACCAAGAAGCTTTCTTT. The encoded protein is CSASPGYQEAFF.